This note documents a single T cell receptor (beta chain) sequence. The V segment lost 4 bases and the J segment 5 bases; nucleotides outside the gene matches: 13. The CDR3 spans 17 residues. Germline V gives CDR1 SGHRS, CDR2 YFSETQ. The source of the sample is a study of blood T cell repertoires in COVID-19. The table came from immunoSEQ multiplex PCR; TCRdb's copy has only in-frame clones and leaves some out. The data show about 180,000 clones, approximately 87% seen once. The sample was peripheral blood. This chain uses TRBV5-1 with TRBJ2-2, with TRBD1 matching over 8 bases. The clonotype was recovered from a person aged 70 to 85 with COVID-19, enrolled during active disease. The CDR3: CASSISGTGAPTGELFF. CDR3 bases: TGCGCCAGCAGCATATCCGGGACAGGAGCGCCTACCGGGGAGCTGTTTTTT.